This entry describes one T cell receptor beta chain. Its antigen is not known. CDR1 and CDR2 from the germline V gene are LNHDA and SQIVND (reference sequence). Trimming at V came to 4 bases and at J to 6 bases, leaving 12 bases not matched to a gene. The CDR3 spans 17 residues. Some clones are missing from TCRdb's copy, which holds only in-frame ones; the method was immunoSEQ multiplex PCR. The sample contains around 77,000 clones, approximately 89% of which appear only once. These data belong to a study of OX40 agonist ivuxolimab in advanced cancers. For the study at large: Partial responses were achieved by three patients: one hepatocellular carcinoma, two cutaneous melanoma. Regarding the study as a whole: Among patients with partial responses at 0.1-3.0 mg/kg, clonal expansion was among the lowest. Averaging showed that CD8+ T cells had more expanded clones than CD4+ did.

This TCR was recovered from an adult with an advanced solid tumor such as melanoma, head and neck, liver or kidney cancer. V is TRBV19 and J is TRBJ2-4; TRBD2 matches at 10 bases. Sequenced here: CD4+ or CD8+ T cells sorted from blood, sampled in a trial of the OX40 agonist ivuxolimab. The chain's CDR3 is CASSTLAGGPLGNIQYF. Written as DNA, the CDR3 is TGTGCCAGTAGTACCTTAGCGGGGGGACCCCTAGGAAACATTCAGTACTTC.